These 19 T cell receptor beta chains came from one sample sequenced in a study of CD8 T cells in Susac syndrome (dated by TCRdb to 2018 to 2020). Libraries came from the immunoSEQ multiplex PCR assay. RNA was extracted with the RNeasy kit and roughly 0.5 to 1 ug was reverse transcribed using random hexamers. TCRdb applied fastp at Q25 and MiXCR to the public reads, then kept only in-frame beta chains. Every CDR3 protein is listed once, alongside the most common genes and DNA of its rows. The sample contains some 180,000 distinct CDR3 sequences, about 91% of them found a single time. The top ten hold 0.087% of the sample. Sequencing was performed on CD4+ T cells from PBMCs. The receptors stem from a human donor with Susac syndrome.

This clonotype was recorded only once. The gene calls are TRBV30 and TRBJ2-1; 7 nucleotides align to TRBD1. CDR1 is GTSNPN and CDR2 is SVGIG in the germline V gene (reference sequence). With 3 bases clipped from V and 11 bases from J, the junction kept 16 bases outside the gene matches. The CDR3 loop spans 15 amino acids. CDR3 sequence: CAWRTTGFDSEQQFF. The CDR3 coding sequence is TGTGCCTGGAGAACGACAGGGTTCGATAGTGAACAGCAGTTCTTC.

This clonotype was recorded once. J is TRBJ2-3 and V is TRBV15; D tentatively reads TRBD1 or TRBD2 (6 bases each). CDR3 length: 17 amino acids. Looked up from germline, CDR1 is LNHNV and CDR2 is YYDKDF (reference sequence). With 3 bases removed from V and 4 bases from J, the gap between germline ends came to 20 bases. CDR3 sequence reads: CATSRRQAKTSPDTQYF. The CDR3 nucleotides are TGTGCCACCAGCAGGAGACAGGCTAAGACTAGTCCAGATACGCAGTATTTT.

The genes are TRBV4-2 and TRBJ2-7; D remains unclear. V lost 5 bases to trimming and J lost 0 bases, with 14 bases between them. This CDR3 is built from 15 residues. Germline V gene data show CDR1 as LGHNA and CDR2 as YNFKEQ. The CDR3: CASSVDRVLSYEQYF. The CDR3 coding sequence is TGTGCCAGCAGCGTAGACCGGGTCCTCTCCTACGAGCAGTACTTC.

The rearrangement links TRBV27 to TRBJ1-3; TRBD1 matches at 9 bases. This CDR3 has 16 amino acids. V shed 8 bases, J shed 0 bases, and the junction held 8 bases outside the gene matches. CDR1 MNHEY and CDR2 SMNVEV come from the germline V gene (reference sequence). CDR3 sequence: CASSSDRGHSGNTIYF. As DNA, the CDR3 is TGTGCCAGCTCTTCGGACAGGGGCCACTCTGGAAACACCATATATTTT.

The chain combines TRBV6-1 with TRBJ2-5, with TRBD1 identical over 11 bases. Looked up from germline, CDR1 is MNHNS and CDR2 is SASEGT. V was clipped by 6 bases and J by 5 bases; unmatched bases: 8. CDR3 size: 15 residues. The CDR3 here is CASRAGQGAFETQYF. The CDR3 DNA is TGTGCCAGCAGGGCAGGACAGGGGGCCTTCGAGACCCAGTACTTC.

The chain carries TRBV19 and TRBJ1-2, with D perhaps matching TRBD1 (5 bases). The CDR3 has 13 amino acids. CDR1 and CDR2 from the germline V gene are LNHDA and SQIVND (reference sequence). The ends were cut back, 10 bases at V and 4 bases at J, with 16 bases in the middle. CDR3 sequence (DNA): TGTGCCACTCGGGGGAGGGATGGCTATGGCTACACCTTC. As protein: CATRGRDGYGYTF. The complete variable domain, with remaining parts taken from reference TRBV19 and TRBJ1-2, reads DGGITQSPKYLFRKEGQNVTLSCEQNLNHDAMYWYRQDPGQGLRLIYYSQIVNDFQKGDIAEGYSVSREKKESFPLTVTSAQKNPTAFYLCATRGRDGYGYTFGSGTRLTVV.

This chain joins TRBV6-6 and TRBJ1-3; D is undetermined. Germline V gene data show CDR1 as MNHNY and CDR2 as SVGAGI (reference sequence). V lost 3 bases to trimming and J lost 4 bases, with 10 bases between them. The CDR3 contains 14 residues. CDR3 nucleotide sequence: TGTGCCAGCAGTTATGGGGAAGGCGGAAACACCATATATTTT. It specifies CASSYGEGGNTIYF.

The chain employs TRBV15 and TRBJ1-5, with D possibly matching TRBD1 (6 bases). Deletions cut 1 base from V and 3 bases from J, with 13 bases between. This CDR3 has 16 residues. The germline V gene has CDR1 LNHNV and CDR2 YYDKDF (reference sequence). The CDR3 sequence: CATSRVRGGNNQPQHF. The CDR3 nucleotides read TGTGCCACCAGCAGAGTCAGGGGCGGGAACAATCAGCCCCAGCATTTT.

The rearrangement uses TRBV7-2 and TRBJ1-5; no clear D. The CDR3 covers 15 residues. Deletions cut 1 base from V and 7 bases from J, with 14 bases between. CDR1 is SGHTA and CDR2 is FQGNSA in the germline V gene. CDR3: CASSLVSGEGQPQHF. In DNA, the CDR3 is TGTGCCAGCAGCTTAGTCTCCGGGGAAGGGCAGCCCCAGCATTTT.

This sequence joins TRBV9 and TRBJ2-1, with 8 bases identical to TRBD2. The CDR3 sequence is 16 residues long. Germline lookup yields CDR1 SGDLS and CDR2 YYNGEE. Germline trimming cut 2 bases from V and 7 bases from J; bases unmatched to any gene: 11. CDR3 loop: CASSVTGTRLQNEQFF. CDR3 in DNA: TGTGCCAGCAGCGTTACCGGGACTAGGCTTCAAAATGAGCAGTTCTTC.

This clonotype has just one count. This chain links TRBV5-1 with TRBJ1-1, with a weak D call TRBD1 (6 bases). V gave up 3 bases and J gave up 1 base, with 13 bases separating them. The germline V gene encodes CDR1 SGHRS and CDR2 YFSETQ. There are 15 residues in the CDR3. The CDR3 spells CASSSSGTRNTEAFF. The CDR3 DNA is TGCGCCAGCAGCTCCTCCGGGACAAGGAACACTGAAGCTTTCTTT.

V usage is TRBV5-1 and J usage is TRBJ1-4; D is undetermined. The CDR3 consists of 16 residues. The V end lost 0 bases, the J end lost 0 bases, and 9 bases lay between the germline ends. In germline, CDR1 is SGHRS, CDR2 YFSETQ. The CDR3 coding sequence is TGCGCCAGCAGCTTGGCCGGAAGTGCAACTAATGAAAAACTGTTTTTT. It yields the protein CASSLAGSATNEKLFF.

The chain uses TRBV5-4 and TRBJ2-5; D gene ambiguous. The germline CDR1 and CDR2 sequences are SGHNT and YYREEE (reference sequence). This CDR3 has 14 amino acids. V shed 1 base and J shed 1 base, with 8 bases lying between them. CDR3 amino acids: CASSLRYSQETQYF. CDR3 DNA: TGTGCCAGCAGCTTGAGGTATTCCCAAGAGACCCAGTACTTC.

This chain connects TRBV4-2 to TRBJ1-6, with D perhaps TRBD1 (5 bases). The CDR3 spans 16 residues. The V end was cut by 0 bases, the J end by 13 bases, with 19 bases between. Germline loops: CDR1 LGHNA, CDR2 YNFKEQ. The CDR3 DNA reads TGTGCCAGCAGCCAAGATATGGCCGATTCTTGGGACCCCCTCCACTTT. As protein: CASSQDMADSWDPLHF.

CDR3 nucleotide sequence: TGTGCCAGCAGCGAAGGGGCGGGGGCAGAGACCCAGTACTTC. Protein sequence: CASSEGAGAETQYF. The V call is TRBV3-1, the J call TRBJ2-5; a possible D gene is TRBD2 (7 bases). Germline V lookup: CDR1 LGHDT, CDR2 YNNKEL (reference sequence). There are 14 residues in the CDR3. Trimming took off 5 bases at V and 4 bases at J, with 14 bases between the two ends.

V usage is TRBV20-1 and J usage is TRBJ2-5; perhaps D is TRBD1 or TRBD2 (5 bases each). Trimming pared 1 base from V and 0 bases from J, leaving 15 bases between. Germline V gene lookup returns CDR1 DFQATT and CDR2 SNEGSKA (reference sequence). This CDR3 contains 16 residues. In nucleotides, the CDR3 is TGCAGTGCTAGAGCCTCCCGGGACGCCAACCAAGAGACCCAGTACTTC. It is translated as CSARASRDANQETQYF.

V usage is TRBV20-1 and J usage is TRBJ2-1; D may be TRBD1 or TRBD2 (5 bases each). Germline V CDR1 and CDR2: DFQATT, SNEGSKA (reference sequence). The V end lost 1 base, the J end lost 5 bases, and 9 bases lay between the germline ends. This CDR3 region has 13 residues. CDR3 coding DNA: TGCAGTGCTAGAGGGGACGCGGACAATGAGCAGTTCTTC. As protein: CSARGDADNEQFF.

This clonotype was seen only once. J is TRBJ2-3 and V is TRBV9; D gene uncertain. The CDR3 runs to 13 residues. CDR1 and CDR2 (germline): SGDLS, YYNGEE. Trimming pared 2 bases from V and 0 bases from J, leaving 4 bases between. CDR3 DNA sequence: TGTGCCAGCAGCGTTGTTAGCACAGATACGCAGTATTTT. This translates into CASSVVSTDTQYF.

This sequence joins TRBV4-2 and TRBJ2-7; D is possibly TRBD2 (5 bases). Per germline, CDR1 LGHNA and CDR2 YNFKEQ. V dropped 0 bases and J dropped 2 bases, with 17 bases sitting between them. The CDR3 is 17 residues long. As DNA, the CDR3 is TGTGCCAGCAGCCAAGACGCTCCTTGGACTTCCCCCTACGAGCAGTACTTC. The encoded protein is CASSQDAPWTSPYEQYF.